This TCR beta chain is from a study of Ad26.COV2.S vaccination and SARS-CoV-2 variants. As to this clone: Its antigen is not identified.

The method was immunoSEQ multiplex PCR; TCRdb's version includes in-frame clones alone and lacks a portion of them. The table lists 440,000 or so clones, less than 95% of them singletons, with less than 4.5% in the top ten. Findings and limits, study-wide: The TCR breadth and depth analyses may have produced an underestimate of total T cell responses.

Looked up from germline, CDR1 is SGHDN and CDR2 is FVKESK. V was pared by 4 bases and J by 3 bases, with 14 bases between. The CDR3 runs 15 residues. Treatment denoted: about 20 received Ad26.COV2.S at low or high dose, single or two shots; about 5 received placebo; per-sample allocation not given. Each sample was drawn 63 days after the first injection (of vaccine or placebo). Sequencing was performed on peripheral blood, taken in a trial of Ad26.COV2.S vaccine versus placebo. The chain is built from TRBV14 and TRBJ2-3, with TRBD2 as a possible D gene (6 bases). This TCR was sampled from a person aged 18 to 59 who received the Ad26.COV2.S COVID-19 vaccine or a placebo. The CDR3 coding sequence is TGTGCCAGCAGCCCCCTGGTTGGAGGGACAGATACGCAGTATTTT. Translation: CASSPLVGGTDTQYF.